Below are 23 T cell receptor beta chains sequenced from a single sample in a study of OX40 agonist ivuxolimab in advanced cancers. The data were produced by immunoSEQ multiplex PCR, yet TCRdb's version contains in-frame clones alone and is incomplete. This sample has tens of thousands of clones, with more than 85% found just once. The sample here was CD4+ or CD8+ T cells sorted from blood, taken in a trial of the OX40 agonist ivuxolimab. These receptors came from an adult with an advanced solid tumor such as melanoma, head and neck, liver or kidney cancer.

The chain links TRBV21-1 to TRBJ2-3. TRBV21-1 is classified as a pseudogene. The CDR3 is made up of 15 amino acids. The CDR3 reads CASSKELLTTDTQYF. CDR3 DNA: TGTGCCAGCAGCAAAGAACTCTTGACCACAGATACGCAGTATTTT.

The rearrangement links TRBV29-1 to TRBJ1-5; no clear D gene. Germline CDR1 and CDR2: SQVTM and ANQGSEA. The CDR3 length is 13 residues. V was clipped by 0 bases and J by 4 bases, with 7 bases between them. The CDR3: CSVEEVSNQPQHF. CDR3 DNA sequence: TGCAGCGTTGAAGAGGTGTCAAATCAGCCCCAGCATTTT.

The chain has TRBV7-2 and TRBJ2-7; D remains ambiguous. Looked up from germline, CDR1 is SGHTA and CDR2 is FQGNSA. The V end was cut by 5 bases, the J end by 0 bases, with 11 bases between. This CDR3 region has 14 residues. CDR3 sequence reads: CASSGRGISYEQYF. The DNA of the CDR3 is TGTGCCAGCAGCGGCCGCGGAATCTCCTACGAGCAGTACTTC.

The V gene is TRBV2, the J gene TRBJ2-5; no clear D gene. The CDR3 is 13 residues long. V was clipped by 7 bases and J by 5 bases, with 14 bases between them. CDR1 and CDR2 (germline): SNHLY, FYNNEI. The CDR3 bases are TGTGCCAGCATGGGTGAAAGGCTGGAGACCCAGTACTTC. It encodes CASMGERLETQYF.

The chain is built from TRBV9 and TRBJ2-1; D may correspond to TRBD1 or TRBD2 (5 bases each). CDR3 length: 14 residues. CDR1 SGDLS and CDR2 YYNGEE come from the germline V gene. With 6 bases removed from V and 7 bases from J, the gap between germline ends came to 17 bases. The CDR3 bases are TGTGCCAGCACCCCCGGGGCTGTAACTAATGAGCAGTTCTTC. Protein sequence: CASTPGAVTNEQFF.

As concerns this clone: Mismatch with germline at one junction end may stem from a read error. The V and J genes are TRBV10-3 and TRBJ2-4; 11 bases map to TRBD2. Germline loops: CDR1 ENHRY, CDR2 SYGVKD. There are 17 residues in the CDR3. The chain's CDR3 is CAISQASGRLAKNIQDF. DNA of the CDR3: TGTGCCATCAGTCAGGCTAGCGGGAGGCTAGCCAAAAACATTCAGGACTTC.

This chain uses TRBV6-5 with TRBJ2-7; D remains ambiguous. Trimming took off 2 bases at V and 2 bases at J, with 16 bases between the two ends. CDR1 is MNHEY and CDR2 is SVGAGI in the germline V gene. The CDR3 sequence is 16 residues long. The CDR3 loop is CASSYRPPRGAYEQYF. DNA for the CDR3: TGTGCCAGCAGTTACCGTCCCCCCCGTGGGGCCTACGAGCAGTACTTC.

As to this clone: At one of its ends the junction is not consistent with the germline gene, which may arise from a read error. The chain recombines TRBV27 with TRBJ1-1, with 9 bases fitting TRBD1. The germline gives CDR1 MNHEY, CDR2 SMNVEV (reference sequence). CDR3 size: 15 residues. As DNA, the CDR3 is TGTGCCAGCAGTCCCCATGGACAGGGGAACCCTGAAGCTTTCTTT. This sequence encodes CASSPHGQGNPEAFF.

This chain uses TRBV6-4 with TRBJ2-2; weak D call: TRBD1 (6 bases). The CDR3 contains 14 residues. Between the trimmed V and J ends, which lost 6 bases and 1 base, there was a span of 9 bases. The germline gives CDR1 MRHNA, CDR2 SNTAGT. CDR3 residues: CASRADRNTGELFF. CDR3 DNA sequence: TGTGCCAGCAGAGCGGACAGGAACACCGGGGAGCTGTTTTTT.

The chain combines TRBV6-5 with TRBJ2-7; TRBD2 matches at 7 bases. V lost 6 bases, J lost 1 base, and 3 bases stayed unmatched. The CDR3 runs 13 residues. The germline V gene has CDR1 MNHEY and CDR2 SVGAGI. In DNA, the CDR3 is TGTGCCAGCAGGGTAGCGGGTTCCTACGAGCAGTACTTC. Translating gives CASRVAGSYEQYF.

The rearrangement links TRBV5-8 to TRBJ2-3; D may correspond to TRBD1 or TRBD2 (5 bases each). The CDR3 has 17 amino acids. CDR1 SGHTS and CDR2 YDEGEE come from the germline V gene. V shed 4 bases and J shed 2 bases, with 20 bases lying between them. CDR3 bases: TGTGCCAGCAGCCCCTACGGGACCAATCCCCACACAGATACGCAGTATTTT. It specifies CASSPYGTNPHTDTQYF. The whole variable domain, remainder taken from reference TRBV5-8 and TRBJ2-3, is EAGVTQSPTHLIKTRGQQATLRCSPISGHTSVYWYQQALGLGLQFLLWYDEGEERNRGNFPPRFSGRQFPNYSSELNVNALELEDSALYLCASSPYGTNPHTDTQYFGPGTRLTVL.

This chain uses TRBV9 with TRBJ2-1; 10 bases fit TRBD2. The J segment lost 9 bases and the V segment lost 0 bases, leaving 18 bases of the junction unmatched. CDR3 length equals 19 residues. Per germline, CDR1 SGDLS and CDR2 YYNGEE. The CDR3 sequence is CASSVALAGVWGGDGEQFF. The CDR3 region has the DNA TGTGCCAGCAGCGTAGCTCTAGCGGGAGTATGGGGAGGGGATGGTGAGCAGTTCTTC.

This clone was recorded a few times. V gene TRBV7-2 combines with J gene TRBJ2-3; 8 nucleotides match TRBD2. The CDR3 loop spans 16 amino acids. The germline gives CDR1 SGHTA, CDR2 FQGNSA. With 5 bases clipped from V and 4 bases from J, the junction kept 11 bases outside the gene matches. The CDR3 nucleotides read TGTGCCAGCAGCCAAAGGGGACTAGGCGCCGCAGATACGCAGTATTTT. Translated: CASSQRGLGAADTQYF. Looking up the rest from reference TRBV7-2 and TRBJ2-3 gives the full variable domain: GAGVSQSPSNKVTEKGKDVELRCDPISGHTALYWYRQSLGQGLEFLIYFQGNSAPDKSGLPSDRFSAERTGGSVSTLTIQRTQQEDSAVYLCASSQRGLGAADTQYFGPGTRLTVL.

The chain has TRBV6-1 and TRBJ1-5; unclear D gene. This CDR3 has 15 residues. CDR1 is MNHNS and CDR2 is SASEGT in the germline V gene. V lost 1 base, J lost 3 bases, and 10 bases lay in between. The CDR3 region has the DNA TGTGCCAGCAGTGAAGATCCGGGCAACAATCAGCCCCAGCATTTT. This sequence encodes CASSEDPGNNQPQHF.

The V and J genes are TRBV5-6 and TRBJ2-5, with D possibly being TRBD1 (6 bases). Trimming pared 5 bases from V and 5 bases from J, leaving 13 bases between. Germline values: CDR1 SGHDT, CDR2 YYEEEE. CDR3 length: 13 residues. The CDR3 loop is CASRFGTSETQYF. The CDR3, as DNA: TGTGCCAGCAGGTTCGGGACATCCGAGACCCAGTACTTC. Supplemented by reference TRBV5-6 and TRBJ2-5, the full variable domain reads DAGVTQSPTHLIKTRGQQVTLRCSPKSGHDTVSWYQQALGQGPQFIFQYYEEEERQRGNFPDRFSGHQFPNYSSELNVNALLLGDSALYLCASRFGTSETQYFGPGTRLLVL.

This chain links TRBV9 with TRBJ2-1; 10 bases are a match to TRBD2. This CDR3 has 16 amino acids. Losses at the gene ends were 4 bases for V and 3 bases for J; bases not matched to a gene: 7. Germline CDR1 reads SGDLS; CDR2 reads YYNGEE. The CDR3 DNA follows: TGTGCCAGCAGCACCGGGACTAGCGACCTCTACAATGAGCAGTTCTTC. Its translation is CASSTGTSDLYNEQFF.

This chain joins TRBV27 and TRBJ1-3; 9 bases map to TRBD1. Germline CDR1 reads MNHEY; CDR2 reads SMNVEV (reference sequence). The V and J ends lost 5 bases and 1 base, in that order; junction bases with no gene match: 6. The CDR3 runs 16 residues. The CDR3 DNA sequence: TGTGCCAGCAGTCCGCTGGACAGGGGATCTGGAAACACCATATATTTT. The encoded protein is CASSPLDRGSGNTIYF.

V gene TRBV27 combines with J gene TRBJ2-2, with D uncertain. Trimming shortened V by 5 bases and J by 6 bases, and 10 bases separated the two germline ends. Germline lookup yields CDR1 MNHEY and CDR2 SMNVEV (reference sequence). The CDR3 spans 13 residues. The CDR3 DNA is TGTGCCAGCAGTCCTAGGATTCCCGGGGAGCTGTTTTTT. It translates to CASSPRIPGELFF.

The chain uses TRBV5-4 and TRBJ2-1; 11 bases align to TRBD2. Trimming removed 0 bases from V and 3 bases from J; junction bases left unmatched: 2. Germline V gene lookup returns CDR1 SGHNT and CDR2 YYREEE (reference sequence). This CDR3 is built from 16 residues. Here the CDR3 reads CASSLGLAGYYNEQFF. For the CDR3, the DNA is TGTGCCAGCAGCTTGGGACTAGCGGGATACTACAATGAGCAGTTCTTC.

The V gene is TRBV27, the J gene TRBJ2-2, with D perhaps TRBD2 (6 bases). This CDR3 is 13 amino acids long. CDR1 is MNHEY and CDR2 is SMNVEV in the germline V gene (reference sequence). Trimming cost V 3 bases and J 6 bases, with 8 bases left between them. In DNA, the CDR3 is TGTGCCAGCAGTTTGGCGGGGTCCGGGGAGCTGTTTTTT. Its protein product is CASSLAGSGELFF.

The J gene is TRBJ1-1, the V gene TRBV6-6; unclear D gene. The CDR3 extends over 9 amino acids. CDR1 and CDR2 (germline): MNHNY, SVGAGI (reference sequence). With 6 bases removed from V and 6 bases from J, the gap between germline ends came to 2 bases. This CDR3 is CASSAEAFF. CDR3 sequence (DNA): TGTGCCAGCAGCGCTGAAGCTTTCTTT.

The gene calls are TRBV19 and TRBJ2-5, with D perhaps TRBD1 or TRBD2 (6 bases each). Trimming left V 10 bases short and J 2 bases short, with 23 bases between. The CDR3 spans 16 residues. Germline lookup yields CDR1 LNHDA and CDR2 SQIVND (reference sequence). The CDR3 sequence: CATGTFWSRGQETQYF. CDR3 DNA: TGTGCCACCGGGACTTTTTGGTCTAGGGGGCAAGAGACCCAGTACTTC.

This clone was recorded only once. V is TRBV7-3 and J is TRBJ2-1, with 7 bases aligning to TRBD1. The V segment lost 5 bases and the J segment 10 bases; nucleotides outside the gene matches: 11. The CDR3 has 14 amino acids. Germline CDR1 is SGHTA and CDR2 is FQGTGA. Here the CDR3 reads CASSPLTGAREQFF. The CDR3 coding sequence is TGTGCCAGCAGCCCACTCACAGGGGCTAGGGAGCAGTTCTTC.